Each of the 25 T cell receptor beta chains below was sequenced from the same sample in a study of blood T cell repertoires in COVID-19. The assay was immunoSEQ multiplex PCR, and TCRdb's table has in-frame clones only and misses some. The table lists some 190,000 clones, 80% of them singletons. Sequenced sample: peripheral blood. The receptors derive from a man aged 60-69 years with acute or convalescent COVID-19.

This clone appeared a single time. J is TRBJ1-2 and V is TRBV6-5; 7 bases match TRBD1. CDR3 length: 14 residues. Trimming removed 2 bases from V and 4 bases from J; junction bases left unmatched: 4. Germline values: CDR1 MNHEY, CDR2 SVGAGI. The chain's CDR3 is CASSYGDSSYGYTF. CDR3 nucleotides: TGTGCCAGCAGTTACGGGGACAGTTCCTATGGCTACACCTTC.

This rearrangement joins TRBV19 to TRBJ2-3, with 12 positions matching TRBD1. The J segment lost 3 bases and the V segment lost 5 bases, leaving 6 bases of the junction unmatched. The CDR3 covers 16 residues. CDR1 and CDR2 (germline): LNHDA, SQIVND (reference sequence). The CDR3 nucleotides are TGTGCCAGTAGTGTCGGGGACAGGGGGCGGACAGATACGCAGTATTTT. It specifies CASSVGDRGRTDTQYF. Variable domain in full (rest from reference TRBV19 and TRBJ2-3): DGGITQSPKYLFRKEGQNVTLSCEQNLNHDAMYWYRQDPGQGLRLIYYSQIVNDFQKGDIAEGYSVSREKKESFPLTVTSAQKNPTAFYLCASSVGDRGRTDTQYFGPGTRLTVL.

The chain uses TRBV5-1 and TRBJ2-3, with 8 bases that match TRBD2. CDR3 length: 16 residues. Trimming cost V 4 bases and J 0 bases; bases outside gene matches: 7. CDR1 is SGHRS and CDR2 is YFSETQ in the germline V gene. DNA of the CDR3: TGCGCCAGCAGCCCGGTAATAGCGGGAAGCACAGATACGCAGTATTTT. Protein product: CASSPVIAGSTDTQYF. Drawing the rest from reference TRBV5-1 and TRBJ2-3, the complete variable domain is KAGVTQTPRYLIKTRGQQVTLSCSPISGHRSVSWYQQTPGQGLQFLFEYFSETQRNKGNFPGRFSGRQFSNSRSEMNVSTLELGDSALYLCASSPVIAGSTDTQYFGPGTRLTVL.

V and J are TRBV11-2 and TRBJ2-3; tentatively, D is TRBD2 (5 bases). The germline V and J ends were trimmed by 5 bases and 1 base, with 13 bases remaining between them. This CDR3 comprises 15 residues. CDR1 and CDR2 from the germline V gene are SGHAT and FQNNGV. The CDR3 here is CASSTRGFRTDTQYF. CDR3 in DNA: TGTGCCAGCAGCACCCGGGGTTTCCGCACAGATACGCAGTATTTT. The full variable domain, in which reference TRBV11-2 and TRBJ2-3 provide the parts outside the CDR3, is EAGVAQSPRYKIIEKRQSVAFWCNPISGHATLYWYQQILGQGPKLLIQFQNNGVVDDSQLPKDRFSAERLKGVDSTLKIQPAKLEDSAVYLCASSTRGFRTDTQYFGPGTRLTVL.

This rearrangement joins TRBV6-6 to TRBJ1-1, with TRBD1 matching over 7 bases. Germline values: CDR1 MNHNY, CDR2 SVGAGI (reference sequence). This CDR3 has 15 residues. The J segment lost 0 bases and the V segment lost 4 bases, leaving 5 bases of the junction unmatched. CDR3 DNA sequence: TGTGCCAGCAGTTGGGGACAGACCATGAACACTGAAGCTTTCTTT. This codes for CASSWGQTMNTEAFF.

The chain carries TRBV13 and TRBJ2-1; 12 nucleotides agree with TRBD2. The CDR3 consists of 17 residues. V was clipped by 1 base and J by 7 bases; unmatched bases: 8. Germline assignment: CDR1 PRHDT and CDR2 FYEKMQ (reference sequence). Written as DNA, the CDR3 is TGTGCCAGCAGCTTAGCCTCCGGGACTAGCGGGTTAAATGAGCAGTTCTTC. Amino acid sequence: CASSLASGTSGLNEQFF.

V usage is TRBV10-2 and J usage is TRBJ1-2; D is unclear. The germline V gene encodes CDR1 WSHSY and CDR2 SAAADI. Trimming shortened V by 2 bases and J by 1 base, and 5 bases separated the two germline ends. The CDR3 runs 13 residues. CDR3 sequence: CASSEGINYGYTF. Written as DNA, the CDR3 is TGCGCCAGCAGTGAGGGCATTAACTATGGCTACACCTTC.

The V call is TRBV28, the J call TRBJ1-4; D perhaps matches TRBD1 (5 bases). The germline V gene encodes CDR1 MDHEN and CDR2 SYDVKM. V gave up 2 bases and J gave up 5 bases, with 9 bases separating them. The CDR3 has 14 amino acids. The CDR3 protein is CASSLGGRNEKLFF. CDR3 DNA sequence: TGTGCCAGCAGTTTAGGGGGGAGGAATGAAAAACTGTTTTTT.

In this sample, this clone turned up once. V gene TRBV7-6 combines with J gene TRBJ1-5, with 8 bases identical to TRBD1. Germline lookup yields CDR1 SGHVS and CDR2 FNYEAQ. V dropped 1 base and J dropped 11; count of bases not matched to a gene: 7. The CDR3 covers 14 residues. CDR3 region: CASSLGGQEQTQHF. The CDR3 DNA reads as TGTGCCAGCAGCTTAGGGGGACAGGAGCAGACCCAGCATTTT.

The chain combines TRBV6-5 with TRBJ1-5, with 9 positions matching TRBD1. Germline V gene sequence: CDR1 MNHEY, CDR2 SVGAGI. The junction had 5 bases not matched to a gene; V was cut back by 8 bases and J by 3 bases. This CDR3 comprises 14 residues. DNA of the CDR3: TGTGCCAGCCGGGGGACAGGGACCAATCAGCCCCAGCATTTT. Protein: CASRGTGTNQPQHF.

CDR3 nucleotides: TGCAGTGCTAGGGCCCCGGGAGAGCAGTACTTC. Translation gives CSARAPGEQYF. This chain connects TRBV20-1 to TRBJ2-7; D is perhaps TRBD2 (5 bases). Trimming removed 3 bases at V and 7 bases at J, with 10 bases between. Per germline, CDR1 DFQATT and CDR2 SNEGSKA (reference sequence). The CDR3 consists of 11 residues.

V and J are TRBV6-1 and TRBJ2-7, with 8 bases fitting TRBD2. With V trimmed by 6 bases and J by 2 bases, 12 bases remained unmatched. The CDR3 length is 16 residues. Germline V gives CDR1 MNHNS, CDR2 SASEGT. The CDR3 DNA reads TGTGCCAGCAGGGAATCTAGCGGGCGTTCCCCCTACGAGCAGTACTTC. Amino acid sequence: CASRESSGRSPYEQYF.

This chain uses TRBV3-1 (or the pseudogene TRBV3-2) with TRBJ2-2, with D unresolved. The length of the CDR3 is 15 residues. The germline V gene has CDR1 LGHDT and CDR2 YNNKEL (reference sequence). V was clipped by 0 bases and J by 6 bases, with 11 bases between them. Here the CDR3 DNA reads TGTGCCAGCAGCCAAGATCGGGTGATGGCCGGGGAGCTGTTTTTT. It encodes CASSQDRVMAGELFF.

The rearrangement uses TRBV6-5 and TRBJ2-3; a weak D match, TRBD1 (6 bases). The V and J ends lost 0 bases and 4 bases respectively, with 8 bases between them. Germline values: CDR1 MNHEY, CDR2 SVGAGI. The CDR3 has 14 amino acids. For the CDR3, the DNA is TGTGCCAGCAGTTACTCGAACAGGGCAGATACGCAGTATTTT. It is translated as CASSYSNRADTQYF.

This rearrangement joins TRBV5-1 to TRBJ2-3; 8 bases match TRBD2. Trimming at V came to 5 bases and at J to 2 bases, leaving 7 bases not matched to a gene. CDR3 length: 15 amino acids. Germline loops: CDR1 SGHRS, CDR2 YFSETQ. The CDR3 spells CASSRSGGLTDTQYF. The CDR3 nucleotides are TGCGCCAGCAGTCGGAGCGGGGGACTCACAGATACGCAGTATTTT.

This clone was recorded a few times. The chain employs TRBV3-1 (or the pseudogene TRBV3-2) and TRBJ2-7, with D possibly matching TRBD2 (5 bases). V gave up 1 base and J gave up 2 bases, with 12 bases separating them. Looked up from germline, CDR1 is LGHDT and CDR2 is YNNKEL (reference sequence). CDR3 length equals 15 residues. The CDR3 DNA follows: TGTGCCAGCAGCCAAGTCCGGGGAAGGGCCTACGAGCAGTACTTC. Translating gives CASSQVRGRAYEQYF.

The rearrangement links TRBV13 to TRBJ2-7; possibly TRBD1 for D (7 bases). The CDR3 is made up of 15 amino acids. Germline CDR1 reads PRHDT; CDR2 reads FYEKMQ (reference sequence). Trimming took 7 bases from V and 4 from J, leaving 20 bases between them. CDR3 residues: CASNIGGDRLYEQYF. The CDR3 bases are TGTGCCAGCAACATAGGAGGGGACAGACTATACGAGCAGTACTTC. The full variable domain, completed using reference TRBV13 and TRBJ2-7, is AAGVIQSPRHLIKEKRETATLKCYPIPRHDTVYWYQQGPGQDPQFLISFYEKMQSDKGSIPDRFSAQQFSDYHSELNMSSLELGDSALYFCASNIGGDRLYEQYFGPGTRLTVT.

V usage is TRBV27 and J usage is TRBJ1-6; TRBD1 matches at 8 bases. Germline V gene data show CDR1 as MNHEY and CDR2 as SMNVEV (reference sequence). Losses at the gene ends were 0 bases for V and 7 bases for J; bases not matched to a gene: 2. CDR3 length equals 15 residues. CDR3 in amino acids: CASSLSGQANSPLHF. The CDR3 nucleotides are TGTGCCAGCAGTTTATCGGGACAGGCAAATTCACCCCTCCACTTT.

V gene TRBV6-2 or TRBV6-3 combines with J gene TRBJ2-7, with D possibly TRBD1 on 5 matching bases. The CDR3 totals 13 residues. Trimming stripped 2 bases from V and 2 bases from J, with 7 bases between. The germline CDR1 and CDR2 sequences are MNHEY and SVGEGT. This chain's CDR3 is CASSYDRTYEQYF. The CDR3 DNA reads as TGTGCCAGCAGTTACGACAGAACCTACGAGCAGTACTTC.

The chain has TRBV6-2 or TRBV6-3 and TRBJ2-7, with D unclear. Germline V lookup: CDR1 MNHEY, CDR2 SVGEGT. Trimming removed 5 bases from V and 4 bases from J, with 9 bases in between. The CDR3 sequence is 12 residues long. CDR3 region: CASSSRNYEQYF. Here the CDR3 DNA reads TGTGCCAGCAGTAGCCGCAATTACGAGCAGTACTTC.

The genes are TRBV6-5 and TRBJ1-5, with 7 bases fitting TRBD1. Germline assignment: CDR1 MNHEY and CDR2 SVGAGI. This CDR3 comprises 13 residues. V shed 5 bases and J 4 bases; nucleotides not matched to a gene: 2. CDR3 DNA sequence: TGTGCCAGCAGTAGGGACAGAAATCAGCCCCAGCATTTT. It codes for CASSRDRNQPQHF.

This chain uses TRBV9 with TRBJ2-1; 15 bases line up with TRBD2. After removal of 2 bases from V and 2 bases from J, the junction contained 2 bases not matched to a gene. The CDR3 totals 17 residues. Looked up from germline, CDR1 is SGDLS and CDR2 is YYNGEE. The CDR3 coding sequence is TGTGCCAGCAGCGTGGGACTAGCGGGAGGCGCCTACAATGAGCAGTTCTTC. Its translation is CASSVGLAGGAYNEQFF.

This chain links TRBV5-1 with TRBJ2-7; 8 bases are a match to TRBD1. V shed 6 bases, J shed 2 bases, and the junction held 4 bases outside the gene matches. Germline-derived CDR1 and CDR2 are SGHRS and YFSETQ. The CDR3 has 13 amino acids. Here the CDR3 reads CASIGTGAYEQYF. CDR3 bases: TGCGCCAGCATCGGGACAGGAGCCTACGAGCAGTACTTC. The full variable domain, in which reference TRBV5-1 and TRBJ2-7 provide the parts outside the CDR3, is KAGVTQTPRYLIKTRGQQVTLSCSPISGHRSVSWYQQTPGQGLQFLFEYFSETQRNKGNFPGRFSGRQFSNSRSEMNVSTLELGDSALYLCASIGTGAYEQYFGPGTRLTVT.

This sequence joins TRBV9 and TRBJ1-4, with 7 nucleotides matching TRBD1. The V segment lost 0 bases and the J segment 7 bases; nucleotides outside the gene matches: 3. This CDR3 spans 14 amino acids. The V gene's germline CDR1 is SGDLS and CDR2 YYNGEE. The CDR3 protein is CASSVGQGGEKLFF. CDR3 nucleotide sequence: TGTGCCAGCAGCGTAGGGCAGGGGGGTGAAAAACTGTTTTTT.

CDR3 bases: TGTGCCAGCAGCCCCCGTCTACAGCCCCAGCATTTT. It translates to CASSPRLQPQHF. The chain employs TRBV28 and TRBJ1-5; unclear D gene. Trimming stripped 6 bases from V and 7 bases from J, with 10 bases between. The V gene's germline CDR1 is MDHEN and CDR2 SYDVKM. The CDR3 length is 12 residues. The complete variable domain, with remaining parts taken from reference TRBV28 and TRBJ1-5, reads DVKVTQSSRYLVKRTGEKVFLECVQDMDHENMFWYRQDPGLGLRLIYFSYDVKMKEKGDIPEGYSVSREKKERFSLILESASTNQTSMYLCASSPRLQPQHFGDGTRLSIL.